The 18 T cell receptor beta chains below were found in one sample sequenced in a study of T cells in Graves' hyperthyroidism and ophthalmopathy. Researchers amplified the TCR beta CDR3 regions from RNA transcripts. The HTBI primer set drove a first-round RT-PCR of the TCR CDR3. TCRdb fed the multiplex PCR reads into MiXCR, producing one record per CDR3 protein. The data contain about 840,000 distinct CDR3 sequences, roughly 40% of them singletons. The specimen sequenced was blood. These receptors were taken from a man aged 18 to 30 with Graves' hyperthyroidism.

CDR3 nucleotide sequence: TGTGCCAGCAGTTCCCAGCGACACACAGATACGCAGTATTTT. Amino acids: CASSSQRHTDTQYF. This chain links TRBV12-3 or TRBV12-4 with TRBJ2-3, with no clear D. The V end was cut by 4 bases, the J end by 2 bases, with 10 bases between. The CDR3 has 14 residues.

This chain links TRBV29-1 with TRBJ2-7, with 9 bases identical to TRBD1. This CDR3 is built from 14 residues. V dropped 6 bases and J dropped 4; count of bases not matched to a gene: 10. Germline V gives CDR1 SQVTM, CDR2 ANQGSEA. CDR3: CSVAGTGNRYEQYF. The DNA of the CDR3 is TGCAGCGTCGCCGGGACAGGGAATAGGTACGAGCAGTACTTC.

Concerning this clonotype itself: Possible read error: a much larger clone is one base away. V is TRBV3-1 and J is TRBJ1-5, with unresolved D. CDR1 is LGHDT and CDR2 is YNNKEL in the germline V gene (reference sequence). The CDR3 has 13 amino acids. With 1 base removed from V and 5 bases from J, the gap between germline ends came to 6 bases. DNA for the CDR3: TGTGCCAGCAGCCAAGGGGCCCATCAGCCCCAGCATTTT. This encodes CASSQGAHQPQHF.

This clonotype was counted a single time. This chain joins TRBV20-1 and TRBJ2-5, with D possibly matching TRBD2 (6 bases). CDR1 and CDR2 from the germline V gene are DFQATT and SNEGSKA (reference sequence). This CDR3 has 13 residues. The germline V and J ends were trimmed by 4 bases and 1 base, with 10 bases remaining between them. The CDR3 loop reads CSAKEGLQETQYF. For the CDR3, the DNA is TGCAGTGCTAAGGAGGGGCTCCAAGAGACCCAGTACTTC.

This clonotype was seen ten or more times. CDR3 coding DNA: TGTGCCAGCAGCAGCCCCGGGAAGAACACTGAAGCTTTCTTT. Translation gives CASSSPGKNTEAFF. The gene calls are TRBV7-6 and TRBJ1-1; D not certain. V dropped 5 bases and J dropped 1 base, with 11 bases sitting between them. CDR1 and CDR2 (germline): SGHVS, FNYEAQ. The CDR3 consists of 14 residues. Combining the CDR3 with reference TRBV7-6 and TRBJ1-1 gives the whole variable domain GAGVSQSPRYKVTKRGQDVALRCDPISGHVSLYWYRQALGQGPEFLTYFNYEAQQDKSGLPNDRFSAERPEGSISTLTIQRTEQRDSAMYRCASSSPGKNTEAFFGQGTRLTVV.

This clonotype was detected ten times or more. The J gene is TRBJ2-5, the V gene TRBV12-3 or TRBV12-4; 9 bases match TRBD2. This CDR3 comprises 15 residues. V shed 5 bases, J shed 4 bases, and the junction held 8 bases outside the gene matches. CDR3 DNA: TGTGCCAGCAGTCCATCGGGTAGCGGGGGAGAGACCCAGTACTTC. This codes for CASSPSGSGGETQYF.

The CDR3 spells CASSLTPSQTETQYF. CDR3 DNA sequence: TGTGCCAGCAGCTTAACGCCTAGCCAGACCGAGACCCAGTACTTC. The chain links TRBV5-8 to TRBJ2-5; a possible D gene is TRBD2 (5 bases). Germline CDR1 is SGHTS and CDR2 is YDEGEE. Trimming pared 2 bases from V and 5 bases from J, leaving 16 bases between. This CDR3 comprises 15 residues.

At least ten counts were recorded for this clonotype. Written as DNA, the CDR3 is TGTGCCAGTGCTCAAAAACTAGAGCAAGAGACCCAGTACTTC. It specifies CASAQKLEQETQYF. The V gene is TRBV2, the J gene TRBJ2-5; D is possibly TRBD2 (5 bases). Trimming stripped 9 bases from V and 2 bases from J, with 16 bases between. Germline loops: CDR1 SNHLY, CDR2 FYNNEI. This CDR3 region has 14 residues.

This clonotype was seen at least ten times. V is TRBV14 and J is TRBJ1-6; D not resolved. V lost 4 bases, J lost 10 bases, and 11 bases lay in between. The germline gives CDR1 SGHDN, CDR2 FVKESK. The CDR3 is made up of 13 amino acids. The CDR3 bases are TGTGCCAGCAGCCCGACAACGAGCTCACCCCTCCACTTT. It yields the protein CASSPTTSSPLHF.

The sample holds a few counts of this clonotype. The genes are TRBV7-9 and TRBJ2-2, with TRBD1 matching 7 bases. Trimming removed 5 bases from V and 3 bases from J; junction bases left unmatched: 6. Germline loops: CDR1 SEHNR, CDR2 FQNEAQ (reference sequence). This CDR3 region has 15 residues. Written as DNA, the CDR3 is TGTGCCAGCAGCCTGGGCGGACAGGACACCGGGGAGCTGTTTTTT. Amino acids: CASSLGGQDTGELFF.

This clonotype was seen at least ten times. The chain recombines TRBV25-1 with TRBJ2-5; possibly TRBD1 for D (5 bases). The V gene's germline CDR1 is MGHDK and CDR2 SYGVNS. The V end lost 6 bases, the J end lost 4 bases, and 21 bases lay between the germline ends. This CDR3 is built from 16 residues. Here the CDR3 reads CASSPSWQGRGETQYF. In DNA, the CDR3 is TGTGCCAGCAGCCCGAGTTGGCAGGGAAGGGGAGAGACCCAGTACTTC.

A remark on this clonotype: One junction end does not reproduce the germline sequence, and a read error may be involved. V gene TRBV20-1 combines with J gene TRBJ2-5; 7 bases are a match to TRBD1. The CDR3 loop spans 13 amino acids. Germline V gives CDR1 DFQATT, CDR2 SNEGSKA (reference sequence). The CDR3 protein is CSASEGAVETQCF. The CDR3 bases are TGCAGTGCTAGTGAGGGGGCGGTTGAGACCCAGTGCTTC.

This clonotype was counted at least ten times. V usage is TRBV15 and J usage is TRBJ2-7, with TRBD1 matching over 8 bases. The CDR3 contains 16 residues. CDR1 is LNHNV, CDR2 YYDKDF, per germline (reference sequence). The ends lost 3 bases at V and 2 bases at J; junction bases unmatched: 9. Here the CDR3 DNA reads TGTGCCACCAGCAGCAAGAGGGACAGGATTCCCTACGAGCAGTACTTC. This encodes CATSSKRDRIPYEQYF.

In its sample, this clonotype was seen once. This chain links TRBV10-3 with TRBJ1-1, with TRBD1 matching over 10 bases. Trimming at V came to 9 bases and at J to 1 base, leaving 2 bases not matched to a gene. Germline CDR1 is ENHRY and CDR2 is SYGVKD. CDR3 length: 13 residues. CDR3 loop: CAIDRGRNTEAFF. The CDR3 region has the DNA TGTGCCATAGACAGGGGGCGGAACACTGAAGCTTTCTTT.

This clonotype was detected only once. This CDR3 is missing its conserved last phenylalanine or tryptophan, likely due to a read error. In DNA form, the CDR3 reads TGTGCCAGCAGCGTAGGGACGGCCACTGGCGCCTACGAGCAGTACTCC. It yields the protein CASSVGTATGAYEQYS. The V and J genes are TRBV7-9 and TRBJ2-7, with D perhaps TRBD1 or TRBD2 (5 bases each). V gave up 5 bases and J gave up 2 bases, with 19 bases separating them. CDR1 and CDR2 (germline): SEHNR, FQNEAQ (reference sequence). This CDR3 has 16 residues.

This clonotype was observed once. A much larger clone lies one base from this, so it may be a read error. The chain combines TRBV9 with TRBJ1-5, with TRBD1 as a possible D gene (6 bases). The germline CDR1 and CDR2 sequences are SGDLS and YYNGEE. CDR3 size: 13 residues. This CDR3 is CASSGTHNQPPHF. For the CDR3, the DNA is TGTGCCTCGTCCGGGACACACAATCAGCCCCCGCATTTT. Looking up the rest from reference TRBV9 and TRBJ1-5 gives the full variable domain: DSGVTQTPKHLITATGQRVTLRCSPRSGDLSVYWYQQSLDQGLQFLIQYYNGEERAKGNILERFSAQQFPDLHSELNLSSLELGDSALYFCASSGTHNQPPHFGDGTRLSIL.

This clonotype was counted a few times. The CDR3 sequence: CASSSSGGGTEAFF. For the CDR3, the DNA is TGTGCCAGCAGCTCTTCCGGGGGGGGCACTGAAGCTTTCTTT. The chain joins TRBV7-9 to TRBJ1-1; weak D call: TRBD1 (5 bases). The CDR3 extends over 14 amino acids. The germline V gene encodes CDR1 SEHNR and CDR2 FQNEAQ (reference sequence). V shed 4 bases and J shed 4 bases, with 13 bases lying between them.

At least ten counts were recorded for this clonotype. The chain couples TRBV9 to TRBJ1-6; D gene uncertain. This CDR3 contains 17 residues. Germline lookup yields CDR1 SGDLS and CDR2 YYNGEE. V was shortened by 4 bases and J by 8 bases, with 22 bases between the two germline ends. The CDR3 DNA reads as TGTGCCAGCAGCCCCCGCGCGAGGGCTCTACTAGATTCACCCCTCCACTTT. Its translation is CASSPRARALLDSPLHF.